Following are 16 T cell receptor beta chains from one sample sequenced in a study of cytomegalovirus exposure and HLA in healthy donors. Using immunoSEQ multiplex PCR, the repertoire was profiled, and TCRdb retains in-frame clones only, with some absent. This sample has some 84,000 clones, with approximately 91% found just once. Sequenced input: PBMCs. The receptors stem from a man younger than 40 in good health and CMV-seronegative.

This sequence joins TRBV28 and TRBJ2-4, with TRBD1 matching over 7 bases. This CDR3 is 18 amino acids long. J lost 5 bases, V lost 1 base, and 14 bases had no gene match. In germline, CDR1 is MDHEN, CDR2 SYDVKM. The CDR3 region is CASSLFPRQGNRENIQYF. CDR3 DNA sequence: TGTGCCAGCAGTTTATTCCCCCGACAGGGCAATCGGGAAAACATTCAGTACTTC.

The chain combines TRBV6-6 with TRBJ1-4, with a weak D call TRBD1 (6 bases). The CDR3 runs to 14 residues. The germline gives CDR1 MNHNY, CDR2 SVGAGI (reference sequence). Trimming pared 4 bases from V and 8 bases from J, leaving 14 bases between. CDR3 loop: CASSSSGEWEKLFF. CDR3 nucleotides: TGTGCCAGCAGTTCCTCAGGGGAATGGGAAAAACTGTTTTTT.

CDR3 loop: CASSLDSLYQPQHF. CDR3 nucleotide sequence: TGTGCCAGCAGCTTAGATTCTCTCTATCAGCCCCAGCATTTT. The rearrangement joins TRBV11-2 to TRBJ1-5; D is unclear. The CDR3 loop spans 14 amino acids. Germline V gene data show CDR1 as SGHAT and CDR2 as FQNNGV. V dropped 0 bases and J dropped 5 bases, with 8 bases sitting between them. The variable domain in full, with the rest retrieved from reference TRBV11-2 and TRBJ1-5, is EAGVAQSPRYKIIEKRQSVAFWCNPISGHATLYWYQQILGQGPKLLIQFQNNGVVDDSQLPKDRFSAERLKGVDSTLKIQPAKLEDSAVYLCASSLDSLYQPQHFGDGTRLSIL.

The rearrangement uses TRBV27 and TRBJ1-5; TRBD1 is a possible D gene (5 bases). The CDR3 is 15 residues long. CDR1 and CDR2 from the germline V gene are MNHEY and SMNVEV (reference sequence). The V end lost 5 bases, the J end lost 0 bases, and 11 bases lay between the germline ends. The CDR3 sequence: CASSIDSYSNQPQHF. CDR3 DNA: TGTGCCAGCAGTATAGACAGCTATAGCAATCAGCCCCAGCATTTT.

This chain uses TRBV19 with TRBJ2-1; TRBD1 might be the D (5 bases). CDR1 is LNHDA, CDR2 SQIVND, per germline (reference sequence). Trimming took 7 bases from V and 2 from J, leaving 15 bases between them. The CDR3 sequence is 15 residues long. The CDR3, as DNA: TGTGCCAGTATAGGTGCAAGGGGTACCTACAATGAGCAGTTCTTC. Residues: CASIGARGTYNEQFF.

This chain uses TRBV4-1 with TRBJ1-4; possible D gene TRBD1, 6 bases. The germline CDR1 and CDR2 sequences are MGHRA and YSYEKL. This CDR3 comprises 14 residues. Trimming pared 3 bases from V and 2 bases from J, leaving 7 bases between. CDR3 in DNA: TGCGCCAGCAGCCAGGGGGCCACTAATGAAAAACTGTTTTTT. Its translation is CASSQGATNEKLFF.

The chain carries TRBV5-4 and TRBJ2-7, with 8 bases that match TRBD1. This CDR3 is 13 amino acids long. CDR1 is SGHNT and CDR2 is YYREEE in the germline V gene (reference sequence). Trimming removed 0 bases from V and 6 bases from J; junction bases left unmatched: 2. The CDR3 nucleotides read TGTGCCAGCAGCTTGGGGACAGGGTCCGAGCAGTACTTC. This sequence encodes CASSLGTGSEQYF.

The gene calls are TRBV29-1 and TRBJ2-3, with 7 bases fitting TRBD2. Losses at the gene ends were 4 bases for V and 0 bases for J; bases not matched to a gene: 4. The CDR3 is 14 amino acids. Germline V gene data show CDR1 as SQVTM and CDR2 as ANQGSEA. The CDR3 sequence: CSVGGSGSTDTQYF. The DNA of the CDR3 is TGCAGCGTTGGCGGTAGCGGGAGCACAGATACGCAGTATTTT.

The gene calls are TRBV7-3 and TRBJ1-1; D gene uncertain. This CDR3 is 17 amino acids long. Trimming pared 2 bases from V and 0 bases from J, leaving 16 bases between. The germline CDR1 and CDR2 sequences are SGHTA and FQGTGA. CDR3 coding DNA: TGTGCCAGCAGCTTATTTCGAGCAGAGACAATGAACACTGAAGCTTTCTTT. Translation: CASSLFRAETMNTEAFF.

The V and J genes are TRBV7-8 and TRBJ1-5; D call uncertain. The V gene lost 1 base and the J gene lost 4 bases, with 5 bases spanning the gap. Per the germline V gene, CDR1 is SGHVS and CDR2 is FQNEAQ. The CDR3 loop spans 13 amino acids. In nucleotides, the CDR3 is TGTGCCAGCAGCTTAGTCCCGAATCAGCCCCAGCATTTT. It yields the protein CASSLVPNQPQHF.

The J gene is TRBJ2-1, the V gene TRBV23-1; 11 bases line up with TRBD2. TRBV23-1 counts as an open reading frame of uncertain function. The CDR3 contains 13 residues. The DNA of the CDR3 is TGCGATAGCGGGGGGGCTTTGTGGAATGAGCAGTTCTTC. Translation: CDSGGALWNEQFF.

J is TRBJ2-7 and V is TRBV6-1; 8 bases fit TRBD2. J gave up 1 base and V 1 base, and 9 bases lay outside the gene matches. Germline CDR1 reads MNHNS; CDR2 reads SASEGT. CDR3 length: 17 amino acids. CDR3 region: CASSEDPRTSYSYEQYF. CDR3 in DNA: TGTGCCAGCAGTGAAGATCCCAGGACTAGCTATTCCTACGAGCAGTACTTC.

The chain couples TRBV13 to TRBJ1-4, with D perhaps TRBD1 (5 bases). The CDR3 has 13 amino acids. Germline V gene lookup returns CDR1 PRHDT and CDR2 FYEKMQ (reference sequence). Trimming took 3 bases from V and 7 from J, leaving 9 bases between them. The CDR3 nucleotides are TGTGCCAGCAGCTTGCGGGGGGTTGAAAAACTGTTTTTT. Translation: CASSLRGVEKLFF.

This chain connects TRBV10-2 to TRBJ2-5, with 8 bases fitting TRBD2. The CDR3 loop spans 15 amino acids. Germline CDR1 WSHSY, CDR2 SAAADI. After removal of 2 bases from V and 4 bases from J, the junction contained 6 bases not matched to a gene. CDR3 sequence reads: CASSETGGEIETQYF. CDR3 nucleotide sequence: TGCGCCAGCAGTGAGACGGGGGGGGAAATAGAGACCCAGTACTTC.

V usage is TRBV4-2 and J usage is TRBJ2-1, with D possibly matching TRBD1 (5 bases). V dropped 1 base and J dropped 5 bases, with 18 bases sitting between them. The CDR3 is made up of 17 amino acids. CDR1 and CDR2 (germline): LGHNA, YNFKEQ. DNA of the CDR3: TGTGCCAGCAGCCAAGCGGTTAGTTGGGGCTGGGACAATGAGCAGTTCTTC. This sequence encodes CASSQAVSWGWDNEQFF.

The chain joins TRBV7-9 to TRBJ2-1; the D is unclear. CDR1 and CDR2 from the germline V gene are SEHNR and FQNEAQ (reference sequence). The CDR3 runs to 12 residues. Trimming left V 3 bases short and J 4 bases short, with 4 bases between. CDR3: CASSFLYNEQFF. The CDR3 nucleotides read TGTGCCAGCAGCTTCCTTTACAATGAGCAGTTCTTC.